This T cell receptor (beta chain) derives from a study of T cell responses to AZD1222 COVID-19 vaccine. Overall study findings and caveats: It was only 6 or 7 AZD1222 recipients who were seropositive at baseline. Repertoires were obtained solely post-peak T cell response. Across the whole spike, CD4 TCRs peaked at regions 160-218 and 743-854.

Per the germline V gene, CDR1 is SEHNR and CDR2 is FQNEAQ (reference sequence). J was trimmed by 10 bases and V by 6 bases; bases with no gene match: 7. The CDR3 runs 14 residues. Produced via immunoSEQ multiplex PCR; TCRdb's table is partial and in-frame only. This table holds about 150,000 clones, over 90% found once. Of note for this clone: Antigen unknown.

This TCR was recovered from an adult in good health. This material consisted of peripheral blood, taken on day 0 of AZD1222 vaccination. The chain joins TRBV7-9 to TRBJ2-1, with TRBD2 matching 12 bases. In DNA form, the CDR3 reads TGTGCCAGCAGTGCTAGCGGGAGGGCCTTGGAGCAGTTCTTC. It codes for CASSASGRALEQFF.